This T cell receptor (beta chain) was identified during a study of CD8+CD57+ T cells in acquired aplastic anemia. About the research overall: CD4+ and CD8+ cells, once sorted, gave DNA averaging about 3 ug. The study obtained 8.5 million to 12 million reads on average for CD4+ cells from healthy donors.

Trimming pared 0 bases from V and 4 bases from J, leaving 10 bases between. Germline lookup yields CDR1 SGHRS and CDR2 YFSETQ. The CDR3 is 14 amino acids. Genomic DNA was employed as the template in profiling TCR beta VDJ and CDR3. A single record per CDR3 protein comes from TCRdb applying MiXCR to the reads. The sample contains fewer than 200,000 distinct CDR3 sequences, about three fifths of which appear only once. Study results and caveats: Found in both controls and patients were twenty-nine CD8+ CDR3 sequences.

On this clonotype: Its specificity is not known.

Sequenced sample: sorted CD4+, CD8+, or CD8+CD57+ T cells (not recorded which) from PBMCs. The genes are TRBV5-1 and TRBJ2-5; a possible D gene is TRBD1 (5 bases). The receptor comes from a human donor in good health. The CDR3 here is CASSLGVGAETQYF. CDR3 nucleotides: TGCGCCAGCAGCTTGGGGGTAGGGGCAGAGACCCAGTACTTC.